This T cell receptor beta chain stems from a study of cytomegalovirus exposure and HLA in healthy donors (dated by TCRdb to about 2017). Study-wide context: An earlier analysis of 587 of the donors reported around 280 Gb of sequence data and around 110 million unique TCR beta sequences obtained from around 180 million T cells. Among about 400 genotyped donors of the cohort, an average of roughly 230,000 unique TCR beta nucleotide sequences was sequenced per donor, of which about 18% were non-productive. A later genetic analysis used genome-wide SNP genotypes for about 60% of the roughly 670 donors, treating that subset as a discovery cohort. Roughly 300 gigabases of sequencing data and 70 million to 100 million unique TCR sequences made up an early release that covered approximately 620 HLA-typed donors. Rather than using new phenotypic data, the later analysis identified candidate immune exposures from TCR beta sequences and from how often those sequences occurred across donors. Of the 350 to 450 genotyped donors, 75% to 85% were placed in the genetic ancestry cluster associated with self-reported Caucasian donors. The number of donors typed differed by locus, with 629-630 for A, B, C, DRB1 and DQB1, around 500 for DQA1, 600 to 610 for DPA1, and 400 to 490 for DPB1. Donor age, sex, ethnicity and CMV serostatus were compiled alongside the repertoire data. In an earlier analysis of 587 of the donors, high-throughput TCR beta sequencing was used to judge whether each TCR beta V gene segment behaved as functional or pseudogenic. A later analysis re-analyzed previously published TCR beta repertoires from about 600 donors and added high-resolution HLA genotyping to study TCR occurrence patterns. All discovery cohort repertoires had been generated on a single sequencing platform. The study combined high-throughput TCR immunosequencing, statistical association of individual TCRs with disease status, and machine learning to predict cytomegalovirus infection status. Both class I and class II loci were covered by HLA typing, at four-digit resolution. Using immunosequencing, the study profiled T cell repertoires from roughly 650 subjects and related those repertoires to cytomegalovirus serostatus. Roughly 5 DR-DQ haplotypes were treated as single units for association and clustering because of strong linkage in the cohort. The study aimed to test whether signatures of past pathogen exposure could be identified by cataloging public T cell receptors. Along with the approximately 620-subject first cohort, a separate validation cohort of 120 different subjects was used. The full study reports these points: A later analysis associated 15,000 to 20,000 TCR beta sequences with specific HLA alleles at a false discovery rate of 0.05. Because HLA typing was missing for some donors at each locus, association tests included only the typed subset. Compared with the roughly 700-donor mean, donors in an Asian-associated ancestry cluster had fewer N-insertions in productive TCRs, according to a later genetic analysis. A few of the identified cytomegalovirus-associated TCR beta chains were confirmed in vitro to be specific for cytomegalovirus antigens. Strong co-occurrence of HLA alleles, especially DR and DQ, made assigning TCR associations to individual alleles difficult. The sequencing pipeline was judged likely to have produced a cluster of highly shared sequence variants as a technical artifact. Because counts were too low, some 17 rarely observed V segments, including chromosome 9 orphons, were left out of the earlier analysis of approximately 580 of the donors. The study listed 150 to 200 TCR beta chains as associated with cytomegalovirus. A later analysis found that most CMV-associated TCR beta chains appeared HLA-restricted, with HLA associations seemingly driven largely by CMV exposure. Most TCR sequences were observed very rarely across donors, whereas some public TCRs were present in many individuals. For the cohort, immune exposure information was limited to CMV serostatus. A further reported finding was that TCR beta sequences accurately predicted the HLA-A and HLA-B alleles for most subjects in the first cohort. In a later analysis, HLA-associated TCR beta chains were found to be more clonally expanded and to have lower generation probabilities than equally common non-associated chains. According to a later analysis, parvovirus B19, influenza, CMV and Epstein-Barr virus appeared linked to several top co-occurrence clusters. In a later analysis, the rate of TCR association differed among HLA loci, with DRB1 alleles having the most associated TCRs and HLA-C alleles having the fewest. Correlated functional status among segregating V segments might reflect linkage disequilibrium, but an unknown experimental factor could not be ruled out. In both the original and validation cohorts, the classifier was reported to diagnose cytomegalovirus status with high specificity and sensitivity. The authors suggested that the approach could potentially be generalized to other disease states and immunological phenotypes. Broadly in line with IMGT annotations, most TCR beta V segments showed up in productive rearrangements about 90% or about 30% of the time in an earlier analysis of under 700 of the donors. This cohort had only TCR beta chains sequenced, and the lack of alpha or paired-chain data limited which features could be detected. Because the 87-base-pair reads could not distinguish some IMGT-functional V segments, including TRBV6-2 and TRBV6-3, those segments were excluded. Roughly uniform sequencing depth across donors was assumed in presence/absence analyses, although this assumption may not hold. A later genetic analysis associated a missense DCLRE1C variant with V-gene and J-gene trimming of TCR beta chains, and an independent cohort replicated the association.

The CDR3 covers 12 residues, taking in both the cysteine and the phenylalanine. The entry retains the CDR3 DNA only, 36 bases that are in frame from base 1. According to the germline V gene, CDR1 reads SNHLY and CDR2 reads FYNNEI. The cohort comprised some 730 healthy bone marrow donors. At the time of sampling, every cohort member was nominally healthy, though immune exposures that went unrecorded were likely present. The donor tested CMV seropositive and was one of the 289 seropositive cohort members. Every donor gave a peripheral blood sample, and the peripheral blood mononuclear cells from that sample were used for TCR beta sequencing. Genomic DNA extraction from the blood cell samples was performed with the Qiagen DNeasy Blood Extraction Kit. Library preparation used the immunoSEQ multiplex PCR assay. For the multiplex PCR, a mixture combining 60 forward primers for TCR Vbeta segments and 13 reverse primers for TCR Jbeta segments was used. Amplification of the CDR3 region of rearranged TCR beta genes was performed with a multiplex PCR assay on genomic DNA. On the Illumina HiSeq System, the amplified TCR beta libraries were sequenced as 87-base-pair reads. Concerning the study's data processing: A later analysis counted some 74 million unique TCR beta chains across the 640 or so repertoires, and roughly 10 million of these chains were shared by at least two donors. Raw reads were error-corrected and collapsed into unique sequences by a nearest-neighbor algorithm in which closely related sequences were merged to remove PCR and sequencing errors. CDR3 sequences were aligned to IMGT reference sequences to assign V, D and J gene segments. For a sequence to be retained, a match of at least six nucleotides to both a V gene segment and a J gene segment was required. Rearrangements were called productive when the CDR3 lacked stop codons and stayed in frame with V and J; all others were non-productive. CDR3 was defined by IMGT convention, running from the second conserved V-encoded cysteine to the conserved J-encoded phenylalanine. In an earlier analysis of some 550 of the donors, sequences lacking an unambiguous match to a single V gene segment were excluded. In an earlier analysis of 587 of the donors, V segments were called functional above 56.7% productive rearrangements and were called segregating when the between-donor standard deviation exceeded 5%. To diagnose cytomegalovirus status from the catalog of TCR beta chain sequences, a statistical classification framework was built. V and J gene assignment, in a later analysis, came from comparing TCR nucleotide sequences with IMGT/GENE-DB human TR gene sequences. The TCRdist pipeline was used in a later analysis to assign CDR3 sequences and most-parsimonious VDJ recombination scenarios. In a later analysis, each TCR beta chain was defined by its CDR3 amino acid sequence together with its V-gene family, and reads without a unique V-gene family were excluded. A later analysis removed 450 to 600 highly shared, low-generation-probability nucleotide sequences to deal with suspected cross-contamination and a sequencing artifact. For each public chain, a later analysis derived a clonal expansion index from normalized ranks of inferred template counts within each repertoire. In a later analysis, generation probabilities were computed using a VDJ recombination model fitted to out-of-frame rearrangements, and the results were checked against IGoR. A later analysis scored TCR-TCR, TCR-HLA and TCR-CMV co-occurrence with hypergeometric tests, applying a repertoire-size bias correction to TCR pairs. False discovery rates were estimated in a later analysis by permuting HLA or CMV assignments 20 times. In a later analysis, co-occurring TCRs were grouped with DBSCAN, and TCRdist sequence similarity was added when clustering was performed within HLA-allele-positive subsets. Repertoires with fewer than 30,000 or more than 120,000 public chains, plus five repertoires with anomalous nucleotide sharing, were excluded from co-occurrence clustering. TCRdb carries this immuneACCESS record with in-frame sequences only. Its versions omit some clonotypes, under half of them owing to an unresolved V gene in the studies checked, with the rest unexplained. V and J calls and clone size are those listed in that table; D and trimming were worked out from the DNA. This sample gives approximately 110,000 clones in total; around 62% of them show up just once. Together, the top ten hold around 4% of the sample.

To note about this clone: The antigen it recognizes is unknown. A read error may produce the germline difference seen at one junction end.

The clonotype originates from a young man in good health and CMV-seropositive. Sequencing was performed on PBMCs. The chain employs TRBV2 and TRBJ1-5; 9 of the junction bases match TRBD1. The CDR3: CASSPDRGLNFF. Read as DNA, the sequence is TGTGCCAGCAGTCCGGACAGGGGACTCAATTTTTTT.